This entry features one TCR beta chain sequence. What it binds is unknown. V shed 1 base and J 5 bases; nucleotides not matched to a gene: 3. The length of the CDR3 is 15 residues. Germline V lookup: CDR1 KGHSH, CDR2 LQKENI. The data originate from a study of glioma-infiltrating T cells. Study-wide points: Very few CDR3 sequences were shared between tissue and blood. Above-expected tissue-blood divergence occurred in all gliomas, most in low-grade ones.

Amplification of TCR alpha and beta CDR3 regions from RNA used iRepertoire nested multiplex PCR. TCRdb reprocessed the multiplex PCR reads via MiXCR and lists one record per CDR3 protein. The table lists around 130,000 distinct CDR3 sequences, around 23% of them singletons. This receptor was obtained from a human donor with low-grade glioma or glioblastoma, undergoing nonglioma brain surgery, or in good health (not recorded which). Sequenced: glioma tissue, nonneoplastic brain tissue, or PBMCs (not recorded which). V is TRBV18 and J is TRBJ1-5, with 9 bases that match TRBD1. CDR3 bases: TGTGCCAGCTCACCACGGACAGGGGAGGATCAGCCCCAGCATTTT. Its translation: CASSPRTGEDQPQHF.